This T cell receptor beta chain was identified during a study of Graves' ophthalmopathy and Graves' hyperthyroidism. Study as a whole: A follow-up of 18 months without ophthalmopathy meant that hyperthyroidism was stable.

CDR3 size: 14 residues. V was pared by 3 bases and J by 1 base, with 9 bases between. The table lists this clonotype with a few counts. Scientists amplified the TCR beta CDR3 regions from RNA transcripts. After a first-round RT-PCR with HTBI primers, a second-round multiplex PCR was run. MiXCR was run by TCRdb on the multiplex PCR reads, yielding one entry per CDR3 protein. The sample includes over a million distinct CDR3 sequences, around a third of them seen just once. This sequence joins TRBV12-3 or TRBV12-4 and TRBJ2-5; D ambiguous. The origin of this receptor is an adult man with Graves' hyperthyroidism. What was sequenced was peripheral blood or thyroid tissue (not recorded which). This CDR3 reads CASSFNRPQETQYF. Here the CDR3 DNA reads TGTGCCAGCAGTTTCAATCGGCCCCAAGAGACCCAGTACTTC.